These T cell receptor beta chains were read from a single sample in a study of blood T cell repertoires in COVID-19. Assay: immunoSEQ multiplex PCR; the TCRdb copy retains only in-frame clones and omits some. The sample holds roughly 320,000 clones, roughly 89% seen once. The sample comprised peripheral blood. Receptors originate from a woman aged 30 to 39 with COVID-19, enrolled during active disease. CDR3s include the opening cysteine and the closing phenylalanine or tryptophan. A D gene is named only where the DNA matches it firmly. Some rows have no size entry. The others give once, few or many, or a class for an expanded clone.

CDR3nt: TGTGCCTGGAGTGGGACTAGCGGGGTACTATCGAACACCGGGGAGCTGTTTTTT; CDR3aa: CAWSGTSGVLSNTGELFF; j_gene: TRBJ2-2; v_gene: TRBV30; len: 18; abundance: -; d_gene: TRBD2
CDR3nt: TGTGCCAGCAGCTTAACAGGGAACACTGAAGCTTTCTTT; CDR3aa: CASSLTGNTEAFF; j_gene: TRBJ1-1; v_gene: TRBV7-9; len: 13; abundance: few; d_gene: -
CDR3nt: TGTGCCAGCAGTTACTCGGAGTCAGCGGGGGGGGGTGAGCAGTACTTC; CDR3aa: CASSYSESAGGGEQYF; j_gene: TRBJ2-7; v_gene: TRBV6-6; len: 16; abundance: -; d_gene: TRBD2
CDR3nt: TGTGCCAGCAGTGGCTTCGACAGGTCACGACGAAACACCATATATTTT; CDR3aa: CASSGFDRSRRNTIYF; j_gene: TRBJ1-3; v_gene: TRBV6-1; len: 16; abundance: -; d_gene: -
CDR3nt: TGTGCCAGCAGCTCCCCCGGGACAGGGAACACCGGGGAGCTGTTTTTT; CDR3aa: CASSSPGTGNTGELFF; j_gene: TRBJ2-2; v_gene: TRBV9; len: 16; abundance: -; d_gene: TRBD1
CDR3nt: TGTGCCAGCAGCCCGAGGACAGGCCGAGACACTGAAGCTTTCTTT; CDR3aa: CASSPRTGRDTEAFF; j_gene: TRBJ1-1; v_gene: TRBV7-9; len: 15; abundance: -; d_gene: TRBD1
CDR3nt: TGTGCCAGTAGTACCGGGACAGGGAATGTTGGTCAGCCCCAGCATTTT; CDR3aa: CASSTGTGNVGQPQHF; j_gene: TRBJ1-5; v_gene: TRBV19; len: 16; abundance: -; d_gene: TRBD1
CDR3nt: TGTGCCAGCCACGAGGAAGGGGGAAGAAGGGATCAGCCCCAGCATTTT; CDR3aa: CASHEEGGRRDQPQHF; j_gene: TRBJ1-5; v_gene: TRBV19; len: 16; abundance: -; d_gene: -
CDR3nt: TGTGCCAGCAAGATGGGGCAGGGGGATAGCGGGGAGCTGTTTTTT; CDR3aa: CASKMGQGDSGELFF; j_gene: TRBJ2-2; v_gene: TRBV6-5; len: 15; abundance: -; d_gene: TRBD1
CDR3nt: TGTGCCAGCAGCCTACTGCGGGAGGCGGCAGATACGCAGTATTTT; CDR3aa: CASSLLREAADTQYF; j_gene: TRBJ2-3; v_gene: TRBV11-3; len: 15; abundance: -; d_gene: TRBD2
CDR3nt: TGTGCCAGCAGTAACAGGGCGCAGCCCCAGCATTTT; CDR3aa: CASSNRAQPQHF; j_gene: TRBJ1-5; v_gene: TRBV6-5; len: 12; abundance: -; d_gene: -
CDR3nt: TGTGCCAGCAGTGAGACAGGGGGCTTTCAGCCCCAGCATTTT; CDR3aa: CASSETGGFQPQHF; j_gene: TRBJ1-5; v_gene: TRBV27; len: 14; abundance: once; d_gene: TRBD1
CDR3nt: TGTGCCAGCAGTTACCACCGCCGGCCCGGGGGTTCACCCCTCCACTTT; CDR3aa: CASSYHRRPGGSPLHF; j_gene: TRBJ1-6; v_gene: TRBV6-2/TRBV6-3; len: 16; abundance: few; d_gene: -
CDR3nt: TGTGCCAGCACCCACTCAGGCTCCTACAATGAGCAGTTCTTC; CDR3aa: CASTHSGSYNEQFF; j_gene: TRBJ2-1; v_gene: TRBV5-8; len: 14; abundance: -; d_gene: -
CDR3nt: TGTGCCAGCAGTGAACCTGCAGGGATTTCACCCCTCCACTTT; CDR3aa: CASSEPAGISPLHF; j_gene: TRBJ1-6; v_gene: TRBV2; len: 14; abundance: -; d_gene: -
CDR3nt: TGTGCCAGCAGTAAGGGGAGGATGGGGAATTCACCCCTCCACTTT; CDR3aa: CASSKGRMGNSPLHF; j_gene: TRBJ1-6; v_gene: TRBV6-5; len: 15; abundance: -; d_gene: -
CDR3nt: TGTGCCACCTCGCTCAGGGATAACTATGGCTACACCTTC; CDR3aa: CATSLRDNYGYTF; j_gene: TRBJ1-2; v_gene: TRBV24-1; len: 13; abundance: -; d_gene: -
CDR3nt: TGTGCCAGCCTCCTCTCGAACACCGGGGAGCTGTTTTTT; CDR3aa: CASLLSNTGELFF; j_gene: TRBJ2-2; v_gene: TRBV18; len: 13; abundance: -; d_gene: -
CDR3nt: TGTGCCAGCAGTAGAGACCCAGGGAACACTGAAGCTTTCTTT; CDR3aa: CASSRDPGNTEAFF; j_gene: TRBJ1-1; v_gene: TRBV25-1; len: 14; abundance: -; d_gene: -
CDR3nt: TGTGCCAGCAGTGCTCAGGACAGTCGAAGTCAGCCCCAGCATTTT; CDR3aa: CASSAQDSRSQPQHF; j_gene: TRBJ1-5; v_gene: TRBV2; len: 15; abundance: -; d_gene: -
CDR3nt: TGCGCCAGCAGCCCGGGGACAGGGACCTTCAACCAGCATTTT; CDR3aa: CASSPGTGTFNQHF; j_gene: TRBJ1-5; v_gene: TRBV5-1; len: 14; abundance: -; d_gene: TRBD1
CDR3nt: TGTGCCAGCAGCTTAGGAAGAAACAGGGGAGGTTCACCCCTCCACTTT; CDR3aa: CASSLGRNRGGSPLHF; j_gene: TRBJ1-6; v_gene: TRBV11-2; len: 16; abundance: -; d_gene: TRBD1
CDR3nt: TGTGCCAGCAGCCAAGTAGTCCCGGGACTAGGGTCCGGGGAGCTGTTTTTT; CDR3aa: CASSQVVPGLGSGELFF; j_gene: TRBJ2-2; v_gene: TRBV4-2; len: 17; abundance: -; d_gene: TRBD2
CDR3nt: TGCATCGCGGAGGGGACAGGGGGCGTGCGCACTGAAGCTTTCTTT; CDR3aa: CIAEGTGGVRTEAFF; j_gene: TRBJ1-1; v_gene: TRBV29-1; len: 15; abundance: -; d_gene: TRBD1
CDR3nt: TGTGCCAGCAGTTACTCACGGTTATCCTGGCAGTTCTTC; CDR3aa: CASSYSRLSWQFF; j_gene: TRBJ2-1; v_gene: TRBV6-5; len: 13; abundance: -; d_gene: -
CDR3nt: TGTGCCACCAGTGATTACGACAGGGCATATGGCTACACCTTC; CDR3aa: CATSDYDRAYGYTF; j_gene: TRBJ1-2; v_gene: TRBV24-1; len: 14; abundance: -; d_gene: TRBD1
CDR3nt: TGTGCCAGCAGCACCGACAGTTACTATGGCTACACCTTC; CDR3aa: CASSTDSYYGYTF; j_gene: TRBJ1-2; v_gene: TRBV7-2; len: 13; abundance: once; d_gene: -